Shown below are 21 T cell receptor beta chains from a single sample sequenced in a study of OX40 agonist ivuxolimab in advanced cancers. Sequencing was performed with immunoSEQ multiplex PCR; in TCRdb, only in-frame clones are kept and a portion is missing. This table holds tens of thousands of clones, roughly 80% found once. This specimen consisted of CD4+ or CD8+ T cells sorted from blood, obtained in a trial of the OX40 agonist ivuxolimab. Receptor source: an adult with an advanced solid tumor such as melanoma, head and neck, liver or kidney cancer.

In the case of this clone: Other DNA sequences in the sample encode the same CDR3. The gene calls are TRBV7-9 and TRBJ1-1; D is ambiguous. V was trimmed by 1 base and J by 1 base, leaving 7 bases between them. Germline-derived CDR1 and CDR2 are SEHNR and FQNEAQ (reference sequence). CDR3 size: 14 residues. CDR3 coding DNA: TGTGCCAGCAGCTTAGTGGCAGAGAACACTGAAGCTTTCTTT. Its protein is CASSLVAENTEAFF.

The chain has TRBV5-1 and TRBJ1-1; TRBD1 is a possible D gene (5 bases). Germline CDR1 SGHRS, CDR2 YFSETQ. CDR3 length: 13 residues. V lost 5 bases and J lost 3, with 11 bases in between. In DNA form, the CDR3 reads TGCGCCAGCAGAGATCAGGGCTACACTGAAGCTTTCTTT. It encodes CASRDQGYTEAFF. Variable domain in full (rest from reference TRBV5-1 and TRBJ1-1): KAGVTQTPRYLIKTRGQQVTLSCSPISGHRSVSWYQQTPGQGLQFLFEYFSETQRNKGNFPGRFSGRQFSNSRSEMNVSTLELGDSALYLCASRDQGYTEAFFGQGTRLTVV.

This clone was counted a few times. This chain uses TRBV7-8 with TRBJ2-5, with 12 bases aligning to TRBD2. Germline-derived CDR1 and CDR2 are SGHVS and FQNEAQ. This CDR3 is built from 18 residues. The ends lost 0 bases at V and 1 base at J; junction bases unmatched: 6. In DNA form, the CDR3 reads TGTGCCAGCAGCTTAGCTAACGGACTAGCGGGGTTCCAAGAGACCCAGTACTTC. Translated: CASSLANGLAGFQETQYF.

This clone was observed a handful of times. At one of its ends the junction is not consistent with the germline gene, which may arise from a read error. This chain connects TRBV10-1 to TRBJ1-5, with D unresolved. This CDR3 region has 13 residues. The V gene's germline CDR1 is WNHNN and CDR2 SYGVQD (reference sequence). CDR3: CASGEDPNQPQHF. The CDR3 DNA sequence: TGCGCCAGCGGTGAGGACCCCAATCAGCCCCAGCATTTT.

The V and J genes are TRBV7-9 and TRBJ2-2, with 9 bases lining up with TRBD1. The CDR3 has 13 amino acids. Per the germline V gene, CDR1 is SEHNR and CDR2 is FQNEAQ (reference sequence). The CDR3: CALDRGDTGELFF. CDR3 nucleotide sequence: TGTGCGCTCGACAGGGGGGACACCGGGGAGCTGTTTTTT.

A few counts support this clone. This chain uses TRBV29-1 with TRBJ2-7; 7 positions agree with TRBD1. Trimming removed 7 bases from V and 2 bases from J; junction bases left unmatched: 11. The CDR3 spans 14 residues. Germline CDR1 is SQVTM and CDR2 is ANQGSEA. This CDR3 reads CSANGQGVTYEQYF. The CDR3 coding sequence is TGCAGCGCAAACGGGCAGGGGGTCACCTACGAGCAGTACTTC.

The CDR3 loop is CASSLTTSGGQETQYF. CDR3 sequence (DNA): TGTGCCAGCAGCTTGACGACTAGCGGGGGTCAAGAGACCCAGTACTTC. The chain combines TRBV7-2 with TRBJ2-5; 12 bases align to TRBD2. Trimming at V came to 3 bases and at J to 2 bases, leaving 4 bases not matched to a gene. The CDR3 covers 16 residues. The germline V gene has CDR1 SGHTA and CDR2 FQGNSA.

The rearrangement joins TRBV2 to TRBJ2-3, with a weak D call TRBD2 (5 bases). Germline CDR1 reads SNHLY; CDR2 reads FYNNEI. The CDR3 length is 15 residues. V was trimmed by 4 bases and J by 4 bases, leaving 15 bases between them. DNA for the CDR3: TGTGCCAGCAGTGGAGGGCGTAGGACGGCAGATACGCAGTATTTT. Protein sequence: CASSGGRRTADTQYF.

The CDR3 DNA sequence: TGTGCCAGTAGTGCCAACAGGGGTTCCGGCTCCTATAATTCACCCCTCCACTTT. Translating gives CASSANRGSGSYNSPLHF. The chain combines TRBV19 with TRBJ1-6; 7 positions match TRBD1. V lost 5 bases, J lost 0 bases, and 10 bases stayed unmatched. This CDR3 has 18 amino acids. Germline CDR1 is LNHDA and CDR2 is SQIVND (reference sequence).

CDR3 sequence: CASSEGGQRYNEQFF. CDR3 DNA sequence: TGTGCCAGCAGTGAGGGAGGACAGCGCTACAATGAGCAGTTCTTC. V usage is TRBV6-1 and J usage is TRBJ2-1; the D call may be TRBD1 or TRBD2 (6 bases each). Germline V gene lookup returns CDR1 MNHNS and CDR2 SASEGT. This CDR3 has 15 residues. The ends were cut back, 3 bases at V and 3 bases at J, with 12 bases in the middle.

The chain joins TRBV7-2 to TRBJ1-1; D is perhaps TRBD1 (6 bases). Germline V gene lookup returns CDR1 SGHTA and CDR2 FQGNSA. The CDR3 has 15 amino acids. Deletions cut 2 bases from V and 6 bases from J, with 16 bases between. The CDR3 bases are TGTGCCAGCAGCTTATATTCAGGCAGGGGCCCTGAAGCTTTCTTT. As protein: CASSLYSGRGPEAFF.

V and J are TRBV2 and TRBJ2-1, with TRBD2 as a possible D gene (5 bases). Trimming removed 7 bases at V and 8 bases at J, with 15 bases between. This CDR3 has 13 residues. The germline V gene encodes CDR1 SNHLY and CDR2 FYNNEI. The CDR3 spells CASIPRFSDEQFF. CDR3 coding DNA: TGTGCCAGCATACCCAGGTTTAGCGATGAGCAGTTCTTC.

The chain is built from TRBV19 and TRBJ2-7; D gene unclear. The CDR3 consists of 13 residues. The V gene's germline CDR1 is LNHDA and CDR2 SQIVND (reference sequence). The germline V and J ends were trimmed by 6 bases and 2 bases, with 11 bases remaining between them. The CDR3 sequence: CASSEQRAYEQYF. CDR3 coding DNA: TGTGCCAGTAGCGAACAGCGTGCCTACGAGCAGTACTTC.

This clone has more than one count but fewer than ten. The gene calls are TRBV7-6 and TRBJ2-7; possibly TRBD1 for D (5 bases). This CDR3 has 14 residues. The V gene's germline CDR1 is SGHVS and CDR2 FNYEAQ. Deletions cut 0 bases from V and 3 bases from J, with 9 bases between. CDR3: CASSLAGHDYEQYF. The CDR3 coding sequence is TGTGCCAGCAGCTTAGCGGGGCACGACTACGAGCAGTACTTC.

The V and J genes are TRBV27 and TRBJ1-2; D remains ambiguous. Trimming removed 7 bases from V and 1 base from J, with 13 bases in between. This CDR3 region has 14 residues. Per germline, CDR1 MNHEY and CDR2 SMNVEV (reference sequence). The CDR3 loop is CASMGSGRNYGYTF. Written as DNA, the CDR3 is TGTGCCAGCATGGGATCCGGTCGTAACTATGGCTACACCTTC.

The V and J genes are TRBV7-8 and TRBJ2-5; no clear D. The germline V gene has CDR1 SGHVS and CDR2 FQNEAQ. CDR3 length equals 15 residues. Trimming stripped 2 bases from V and 1 base from J, with 11 bases between. CDR3 nucleotide sequence: TGTGCCAGCAGCTTAACCGAACTAATCCAAGAGACCCAGTACTTC. As protein: CASSLTELIQETQYF.

There are a few counts of this clone. At the DNA level, this CDR3 is encoded by other sequences in the same sample as well. The V call is TRBV5-1, the J call TRBJ2-7, with no clear D. The V and J ends lost 0 bases and 3 bases respectively, with 4 bases between them. This CDR3 comprises 12 residues. The V gene's germline CDR1 is SGHRS and CDR2 YFSETQ. This CDR3 is CASSLGGYEQYF. CDR3 sequence (DNA): TGCGCCAGCAGCTTGGGAGGCTACGAGCAGTACTTC.

The CDR3 sequence: CASSIGTVTSDTQYF. DNA of the CDR3: TGTGCCAGTAGTATTGGGACTGTAACCTCAGATACGCAGTATTTT. This sequence joins TRBV19 and TRBJ2-3, with TRBD2 as a possible D gene (6 bases). This CDR3 has 15 residues. V was trimmed by 3 bases and J by 4 bases, leaving 14 bases between them. Germline CDR1 reads LNHDA; CDR2 reads SQIVND (reference sequence).

This chain links TRBV4-3 with TRBJ1-1, with unresolved D. The germline V and J ends were trimmed by 0 bases and 1 base, with 12 bases remaining between them. Per the germline V gene, CDR1 is LGHNA and CDR2 is YSLEER. The CDR3 extends over 16 amino acids. Written as DNA, the CDR3 is TGCGCCAGCAGCCAAGAGGCTGGAGGACGGAACACTGAAGCTTTCTTT. Encoded protein: CASSQEAGGRNTEAFF.

The chain employs TRBV6-5 and TRBJ1-1, with D tentatively TRBD1 (5 bases). V was shortened by 1 base and J by 8 bases, with 20 bases between the two germline ends. CDR1 and CDR2 from the germline V gene are MNHEY and SVGAGI. The CDR3 has 16 residues. Here the CDR3 reads CASSYYPGGGRAEAFF. CDR3 sequence (DNA): TGTGCCAGCAGTTACTACCCCGGTGGCGGCAGGGCGGAAGCTTTCTTT.

DNA for the CDR3: TGTGCCAGCAGATCAGGGATTAGCAATCAGCCCCAGCATTTT. Protein product: CASRSGISNQPQHF. This rearrangement joins TRBV28 to TRBJ1-5; weak D call: TRBD1 (5 bases). Germline-derived CDR1 and CDR2 are MDHEN and SYDVKM. This CDR3 comprises 14 residues. Trimming left V 6 bases short and J 0 bases short, with 9 bases between.